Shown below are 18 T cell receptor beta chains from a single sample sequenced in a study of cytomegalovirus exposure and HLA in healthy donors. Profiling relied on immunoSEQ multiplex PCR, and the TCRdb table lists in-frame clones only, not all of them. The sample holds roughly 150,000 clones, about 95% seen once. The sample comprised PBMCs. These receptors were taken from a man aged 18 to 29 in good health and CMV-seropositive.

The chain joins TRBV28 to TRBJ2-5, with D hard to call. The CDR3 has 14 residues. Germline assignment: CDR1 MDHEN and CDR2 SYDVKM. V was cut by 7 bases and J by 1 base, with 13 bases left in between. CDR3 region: CASTETPAQETQYF. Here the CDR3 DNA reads TGTGCCAGCACAGAGACTCCCGCCCAAGAGACCCAGTACTTC.

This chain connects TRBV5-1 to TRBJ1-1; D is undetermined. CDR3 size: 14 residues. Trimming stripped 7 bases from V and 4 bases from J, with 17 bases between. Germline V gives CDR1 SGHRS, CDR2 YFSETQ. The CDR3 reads CASRIALGVTEAFF. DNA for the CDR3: TGCGCCAGCCGGATTGCGCTCGGGGTCACTGAAGCTTTCTTT.

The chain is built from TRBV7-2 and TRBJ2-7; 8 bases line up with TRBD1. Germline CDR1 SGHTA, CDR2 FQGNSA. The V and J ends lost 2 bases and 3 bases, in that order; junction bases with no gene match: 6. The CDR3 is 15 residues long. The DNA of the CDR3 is TGTGCCAGCAGCTTATGGGACAGGCCTAACTACGAGCAGTACTTC. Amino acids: CASSLWDRPNYEQYF.

The CDR3 is CATPRTGDRNTGELFF. CDR3 nucleotide sequence: TGTGCCACACCCCGGACAGGGGACAGGAACACCGGGGAGCTGTTTTTT. The chain couples TRBV2 to TRBJ2-2; 9 nucleotides agree with TRBD1. This CDR3 spans 16 amino acids. V lost 10 bases and J lost 1; bases outside the gene matches: 10. Germline V gene data show CDR1 as SNHLY and CDR2 as FYNNEI.

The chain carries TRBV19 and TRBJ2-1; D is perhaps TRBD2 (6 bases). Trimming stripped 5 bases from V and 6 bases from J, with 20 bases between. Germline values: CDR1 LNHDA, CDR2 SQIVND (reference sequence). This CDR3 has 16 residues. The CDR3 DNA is TGTGCCAGTAGTCCACGGAGGGAAAATTTAGGCAATGAGCAGTTCTTC. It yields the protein CASSPRRENLGNEQFF. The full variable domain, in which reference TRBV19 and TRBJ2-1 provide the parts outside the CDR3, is DGGITQSPKYLFRKEGQNVTLSCEQNLNHDAMYWYRQDPGQGLRLIYYSQIVNDFQKGDIAEGYSVSREKKESFPLTVTSAQKNPTAFYLCASSPRRENLGNEQFFGPGTRLTVL.

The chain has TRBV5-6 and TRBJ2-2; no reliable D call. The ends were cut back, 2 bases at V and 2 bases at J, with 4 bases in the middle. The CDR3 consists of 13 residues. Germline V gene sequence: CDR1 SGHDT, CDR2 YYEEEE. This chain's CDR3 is CASSFLNTGELFF. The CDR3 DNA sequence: TGTGCCAGCAGCTTCTTAAACACCGGGGAGCTGTTTTTT.

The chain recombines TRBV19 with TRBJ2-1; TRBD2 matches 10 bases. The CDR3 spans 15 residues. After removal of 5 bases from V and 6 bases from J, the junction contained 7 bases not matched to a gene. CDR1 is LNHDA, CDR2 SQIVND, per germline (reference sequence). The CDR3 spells CASSPSSGSFNEQFF. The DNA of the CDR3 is TGTGCCAGTAGTCCGTCTAGCGGGAGTTTCAATGAGCAGTTCTTC.

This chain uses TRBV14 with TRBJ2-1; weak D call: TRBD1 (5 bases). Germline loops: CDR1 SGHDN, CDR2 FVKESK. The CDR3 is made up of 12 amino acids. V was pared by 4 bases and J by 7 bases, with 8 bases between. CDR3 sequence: CASSLQGNEQFF. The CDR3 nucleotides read TGTGCCAGCAGCCTGCAGGGTAATGAGCAGTTCTTC.

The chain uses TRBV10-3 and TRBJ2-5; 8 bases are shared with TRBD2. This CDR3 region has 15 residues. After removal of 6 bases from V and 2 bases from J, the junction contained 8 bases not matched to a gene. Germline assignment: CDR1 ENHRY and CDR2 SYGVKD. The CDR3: CAISHPGLGQETQYF. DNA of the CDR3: TGTGCCATCAGCCACCCGGGACTAGGTCAAGAGACCCAGTACTTC.

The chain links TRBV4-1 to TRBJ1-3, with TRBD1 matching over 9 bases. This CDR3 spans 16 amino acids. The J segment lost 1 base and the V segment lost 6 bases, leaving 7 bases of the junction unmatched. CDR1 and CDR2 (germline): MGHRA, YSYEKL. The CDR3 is CASSPGQGRSGNTIYF. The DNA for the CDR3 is TGCGCCAGCAGTCCCGGACAGGGGAGGTCTGGAAACACCATATATTTT.

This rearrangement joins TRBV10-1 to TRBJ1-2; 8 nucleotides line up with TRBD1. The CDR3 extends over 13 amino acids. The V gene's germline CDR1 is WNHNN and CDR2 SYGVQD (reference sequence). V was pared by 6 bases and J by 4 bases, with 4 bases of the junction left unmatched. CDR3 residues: CASSLTGVYGYTF. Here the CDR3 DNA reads TGCGCCAGCAGCTTGACAGGGGTCTATGGCTACACCTTC.

CDR3 coding DNA: TGTGCCAGCAGCCAACCCCGGGGGGACGGCGCTGAAGCTTTCTTT. Its translation is CASSQPRGDGAEAFF. The chain recombines TRBV4-2 with TRBJ1-1; TRBD1 might be the D (5 bases). V lost 2 bases to trimming and J lost 6 bases, with 16 bases between them. Per germline, CDR1 LGHNA and CDR2 YNFKEQ. The CDR3 has 15 amino acids.

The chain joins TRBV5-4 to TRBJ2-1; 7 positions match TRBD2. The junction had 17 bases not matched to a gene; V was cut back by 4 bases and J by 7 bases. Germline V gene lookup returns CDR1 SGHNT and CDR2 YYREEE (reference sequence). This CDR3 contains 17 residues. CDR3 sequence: CASSGVRAGVSGNEQFF. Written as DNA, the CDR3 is TGTGCCAGCAGCGGCGTCCGGGCGGGAGTAAGTGGGAATGAGCAGTTCTTC. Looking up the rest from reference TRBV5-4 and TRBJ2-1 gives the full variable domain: ETGVTQSPTHLIKTRGQQVTLRCSSQSGHNTVSWYQQALGQGPQFIFQYYREEENGRGNFPPRFSGLQFPNYSSELNVNALELDDSALYLCASSGVRAGVSGNEQFFGPGTRLTVL.

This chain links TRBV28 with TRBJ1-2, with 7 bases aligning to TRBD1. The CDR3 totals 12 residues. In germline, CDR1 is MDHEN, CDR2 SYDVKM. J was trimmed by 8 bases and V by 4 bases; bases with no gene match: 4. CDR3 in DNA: TGTGCCAGCAGTTCACAGGGGTTCGGCTACACCTTC. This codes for CASSSQGFGYTF.

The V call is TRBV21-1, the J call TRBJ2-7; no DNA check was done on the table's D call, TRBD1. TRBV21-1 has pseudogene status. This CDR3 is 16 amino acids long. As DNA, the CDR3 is TGTGCCAGCAGCAACCTCTCTGCGTTGACAGGGCCACCGCAGTACTTC. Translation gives CASSNLSALTGPPQYF.

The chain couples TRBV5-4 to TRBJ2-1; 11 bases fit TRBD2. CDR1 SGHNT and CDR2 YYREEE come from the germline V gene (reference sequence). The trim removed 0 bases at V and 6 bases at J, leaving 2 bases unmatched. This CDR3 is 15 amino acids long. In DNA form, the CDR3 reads TGTGCCAGCAGCTTGGATAGCGGGGGGGGCAATGAGCAGTTCTTC. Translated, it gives CASSLDSGGGNEQFF. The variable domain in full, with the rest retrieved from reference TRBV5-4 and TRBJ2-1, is ETGVTQSPTHLIKTRGQQVTLRCSSQSGHNTVSWYQQALGQGPQFIFQYYREEENGRGNFPPRFSGLQFPNYSSELNVNALELDDSALYLCASSLDSGGGNEQFFGPGTRLTVL.

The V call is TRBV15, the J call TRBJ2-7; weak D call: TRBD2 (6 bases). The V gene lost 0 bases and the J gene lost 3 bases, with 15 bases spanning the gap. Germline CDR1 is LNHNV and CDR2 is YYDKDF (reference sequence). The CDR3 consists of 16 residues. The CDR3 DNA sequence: TGTGCCACCAGCAGAGATTCTCCAGGAGGGGACTACGAGCAGTACTTC. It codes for CATSRDSPGGDYEQYF.

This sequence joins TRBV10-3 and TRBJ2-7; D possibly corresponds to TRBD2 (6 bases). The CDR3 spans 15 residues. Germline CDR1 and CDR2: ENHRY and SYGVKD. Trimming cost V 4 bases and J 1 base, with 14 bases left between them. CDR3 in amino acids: CAISASGLRSYEQYF. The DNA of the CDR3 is TGTGCCATCAGTGCTTCGGGACTCAGGTCCTACGAGCAGTACTTC.